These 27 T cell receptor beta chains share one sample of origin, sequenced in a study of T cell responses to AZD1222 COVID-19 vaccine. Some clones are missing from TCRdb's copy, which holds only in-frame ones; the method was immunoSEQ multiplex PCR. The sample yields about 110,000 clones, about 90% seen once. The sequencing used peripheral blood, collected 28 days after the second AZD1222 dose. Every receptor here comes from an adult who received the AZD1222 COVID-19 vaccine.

The CDR3 nucleotides read TGTGCCAGCAGCTTAGGGACCTATGGCTACACCTTC. It yields the protein CASSLGTYGYTF. J is TRBJ1-2 and V is TRBV7-9; unclear D gene. The V end lost 1 base, the J end lost 4 bases, and 4 bases lay between the germline ends. This CDR3 has 12 residues. The V gene's germline CDR1 is SEHNR and CDR2 FQNEAQ (reference sequence). The variable domain in full, with the rest retrieved from reference TRBV7-9 and TRBJ1-2, is DTGVSQNPRHKITKRGQNVTFRCDPISEHNRLYWYRQTLGQGPEFLTYFQNEAQLEKSRLLSDRFSAERPKGSFSTLEIQRTEQGDSAMYLCASSLGTYGYTFGSGTRLTVV.

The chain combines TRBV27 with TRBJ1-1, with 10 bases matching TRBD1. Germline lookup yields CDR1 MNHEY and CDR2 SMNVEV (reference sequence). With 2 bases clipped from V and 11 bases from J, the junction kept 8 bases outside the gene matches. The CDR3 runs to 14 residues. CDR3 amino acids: CASSLPRQGALAFF. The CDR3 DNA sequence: TGTGCCAGCAGTTTACCCCGACAGGGGGCTTTGGCTTTCTTT.

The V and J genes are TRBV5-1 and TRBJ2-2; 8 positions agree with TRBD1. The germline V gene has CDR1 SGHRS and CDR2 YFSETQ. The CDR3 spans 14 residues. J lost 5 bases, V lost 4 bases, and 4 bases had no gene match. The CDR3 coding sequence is TGCGCCAGCAGCCTAGGACAGGGTACCGGGGAGCTGTTTTTT. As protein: CASSLGQGTGELFF.

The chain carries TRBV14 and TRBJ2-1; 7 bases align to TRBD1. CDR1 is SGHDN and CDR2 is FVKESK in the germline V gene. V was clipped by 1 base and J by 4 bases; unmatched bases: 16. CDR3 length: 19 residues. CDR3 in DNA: TGTGCCAGCAGCCAAGGAGGCAGGGGGTTCCTAGCTGCTTACAATGAGCAGTTCTTC. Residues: CASSQGGRGFLAAYNEQFF.

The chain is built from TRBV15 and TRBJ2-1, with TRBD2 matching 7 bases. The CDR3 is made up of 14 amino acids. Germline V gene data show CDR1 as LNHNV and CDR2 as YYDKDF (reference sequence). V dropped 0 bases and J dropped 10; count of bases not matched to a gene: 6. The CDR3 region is CATSRDLSGTEQFF. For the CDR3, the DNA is TGTGCCACCAGCAGAGACCTAAGCGGGACCGAGCAGTTCTTC.

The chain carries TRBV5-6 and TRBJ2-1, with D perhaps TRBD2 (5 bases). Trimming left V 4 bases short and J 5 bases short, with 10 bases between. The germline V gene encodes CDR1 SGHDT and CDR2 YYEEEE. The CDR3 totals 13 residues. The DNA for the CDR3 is TGTGCCAGCAGCACCGGACTCCACAATGAGCAGTTCTTC. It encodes CASSTGLHNEQFF.

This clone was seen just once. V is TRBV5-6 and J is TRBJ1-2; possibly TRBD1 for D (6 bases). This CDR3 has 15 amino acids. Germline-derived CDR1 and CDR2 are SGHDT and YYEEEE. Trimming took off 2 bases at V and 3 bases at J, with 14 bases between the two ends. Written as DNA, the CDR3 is TGTGCCAGCAGCTTCCCGGACAGCGATTACTATGGCTACACCTTC. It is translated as CASSFPDSDYYGYTF.

The CDR3: CASSRGRNTEAFF. In nucleotides, the CDR3 is TGTGCCAGTAGCAGGGGTAGGAACACTGAAGCTTTCTTT. The chain uses TRBV19 and TRBJ1-1; possibly TRBD1 for D (6 bases). The CDR3 is 13 residues long. The germline V and J ends were trimmed by 6 bases and 1 base, with 9 bases remaining between them. Germline V gene sequence: CDR1 LNHDA, CDR2 SQIVND (reference sequence).

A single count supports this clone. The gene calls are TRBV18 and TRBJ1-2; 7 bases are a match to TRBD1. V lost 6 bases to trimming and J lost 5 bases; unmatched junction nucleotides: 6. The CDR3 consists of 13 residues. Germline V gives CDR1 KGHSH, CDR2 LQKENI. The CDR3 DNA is TGTGCCAGCTCCCACGGGACAGATTATGGCTACACCTTC. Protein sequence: CASSHGTDYGYTF.

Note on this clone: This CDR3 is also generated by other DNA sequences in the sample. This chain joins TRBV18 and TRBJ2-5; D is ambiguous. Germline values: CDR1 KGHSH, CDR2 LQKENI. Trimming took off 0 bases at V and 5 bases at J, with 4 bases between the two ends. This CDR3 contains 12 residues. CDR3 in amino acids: CASSPPGETQYF. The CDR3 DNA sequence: TGTGCCAGCTCACCACCCGGGGAGACCCAGTACTTC.

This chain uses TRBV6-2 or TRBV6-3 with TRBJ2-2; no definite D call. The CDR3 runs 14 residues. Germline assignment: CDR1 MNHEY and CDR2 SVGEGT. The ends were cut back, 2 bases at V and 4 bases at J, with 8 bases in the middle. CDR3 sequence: CASSYLKVTGELFF. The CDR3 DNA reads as TGTGCCAGCAGTTACCTCAAAGTCACCGGGGAGCTGTTTTTT.

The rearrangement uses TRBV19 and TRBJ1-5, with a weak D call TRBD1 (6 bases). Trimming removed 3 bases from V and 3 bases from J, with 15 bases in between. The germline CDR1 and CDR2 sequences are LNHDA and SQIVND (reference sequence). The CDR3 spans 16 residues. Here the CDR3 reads CASSMRGGNHNQPQHF. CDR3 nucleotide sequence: TGTGCCAGTAGTATGCGAGGGGGTAATCACAATCAGCCCCAGCATTTT.

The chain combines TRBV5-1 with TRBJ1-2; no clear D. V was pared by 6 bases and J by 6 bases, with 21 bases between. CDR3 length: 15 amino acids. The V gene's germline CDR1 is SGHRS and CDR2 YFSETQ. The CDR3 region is CASNEVGSLSHGYTF. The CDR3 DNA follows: TGCGCCAGCAACGAGGTGGGCAGCCTATCCCATGGCTACACCTTC.

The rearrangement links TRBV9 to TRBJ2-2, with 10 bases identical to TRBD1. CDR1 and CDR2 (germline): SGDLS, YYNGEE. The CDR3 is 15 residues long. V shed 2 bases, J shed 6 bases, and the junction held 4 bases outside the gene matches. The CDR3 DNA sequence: TGTGCCAGCAGCGTCCTAGGACAGGGGGCCGGGGAGCTGTTTTTT. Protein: CASSVLGQGAGELFF.

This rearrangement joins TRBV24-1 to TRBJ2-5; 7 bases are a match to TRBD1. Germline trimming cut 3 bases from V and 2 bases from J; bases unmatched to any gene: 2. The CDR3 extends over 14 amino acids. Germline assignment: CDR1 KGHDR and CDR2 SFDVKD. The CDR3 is CATSDHRGQETQYF. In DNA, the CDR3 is TGTGCCACCAGTGATCACAGGGGACAAGAGACCCAGTACTTC.

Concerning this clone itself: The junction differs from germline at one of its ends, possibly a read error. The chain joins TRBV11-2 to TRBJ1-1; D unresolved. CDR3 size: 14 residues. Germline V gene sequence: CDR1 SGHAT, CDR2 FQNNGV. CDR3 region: CASSLAAGNAEAFF. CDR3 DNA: TGTGCCAGCAGCTTAGCCGCGGGGAACGCTGAAGCTTTCTTT. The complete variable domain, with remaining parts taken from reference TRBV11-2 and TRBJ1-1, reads EAGVAQSPRYKIIEKRQSVAFWCNPISGHATLYWYQQILGQGPKLLIQFQNNGVVDDSQLPKDRFSAERLKGVDSTLKIQPAKLEDSAVYLCASSLAAGNAEAFFGQGTRLTVV.

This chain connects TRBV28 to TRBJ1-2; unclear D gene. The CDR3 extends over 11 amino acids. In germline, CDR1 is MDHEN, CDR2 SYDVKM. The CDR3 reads CAAGQPYGYTF. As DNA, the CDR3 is TGTGCAGCTGGCCAGCCCTATGGCTACACCTTC.

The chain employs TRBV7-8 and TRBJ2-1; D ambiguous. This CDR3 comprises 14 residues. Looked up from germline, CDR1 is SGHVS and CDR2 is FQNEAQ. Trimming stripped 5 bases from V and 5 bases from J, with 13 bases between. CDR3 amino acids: CASSRPPAHNEQFF. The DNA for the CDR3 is TGTGCCAGCAGCCGACCCCCGGCCCACAATGAGCAGTTCTTC.

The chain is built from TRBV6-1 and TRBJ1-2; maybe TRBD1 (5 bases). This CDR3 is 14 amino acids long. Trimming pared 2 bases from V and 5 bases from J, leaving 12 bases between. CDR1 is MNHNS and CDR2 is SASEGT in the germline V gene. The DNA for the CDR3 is TGTGCCAGCAGTGAATTTGGGGCGGTATATGGCTACACCTTC. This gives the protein CASSEFGAVYGYTF.

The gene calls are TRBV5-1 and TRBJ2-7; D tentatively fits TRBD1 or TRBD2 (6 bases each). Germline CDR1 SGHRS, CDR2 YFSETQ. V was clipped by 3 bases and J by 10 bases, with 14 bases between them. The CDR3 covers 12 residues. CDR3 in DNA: TGCGCCAGCAGCTCGCGGTCGGGGGCCCAGTACTTC. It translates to CASSSRSGAQYF.

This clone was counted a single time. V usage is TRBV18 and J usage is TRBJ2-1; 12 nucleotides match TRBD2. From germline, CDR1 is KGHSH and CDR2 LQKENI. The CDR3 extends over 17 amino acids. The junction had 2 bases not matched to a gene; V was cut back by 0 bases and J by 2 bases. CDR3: CASSPPLAGGTYNEQFF. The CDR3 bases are TGTGCCAGCTCACCACCCCTAGCGGGGGGGACCTACAATGAGCAGTTCTTC.

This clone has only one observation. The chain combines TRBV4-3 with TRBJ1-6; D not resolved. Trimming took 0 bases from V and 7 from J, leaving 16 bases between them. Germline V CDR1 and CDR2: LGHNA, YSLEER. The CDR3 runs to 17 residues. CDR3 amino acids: CASSQDYLTGRNSPLHF. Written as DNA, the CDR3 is TGCGCCAGCAGCCAAGATTATCTCACTGGGAGGAATTCACCCCTCCACTTT.

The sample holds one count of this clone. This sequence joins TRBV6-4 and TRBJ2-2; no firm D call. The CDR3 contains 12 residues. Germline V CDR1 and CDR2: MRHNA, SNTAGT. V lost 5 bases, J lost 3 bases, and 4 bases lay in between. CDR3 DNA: TGTGCCAGCAGTCGGGACACCGGGGAGCTGTTTTTT. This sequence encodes CASSRDTGELFF.

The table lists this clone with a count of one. The CDR3 loop is CASSLERNYGYTF. The DNA of the CDR3 is TGTGCCAGCAGCTTAGAGAGGAACTATGGCTACACCTTC. The rearrangement joins TRBV13 to TRBJ1-2; D unclear. V shed 1 base and J shed 2 bases, with 5 bases lying between them. The CDR3 extends over 13 amino acids. Per germline, CDR1 PRHDT and CDR2 FYEKMQ (reference sequence).

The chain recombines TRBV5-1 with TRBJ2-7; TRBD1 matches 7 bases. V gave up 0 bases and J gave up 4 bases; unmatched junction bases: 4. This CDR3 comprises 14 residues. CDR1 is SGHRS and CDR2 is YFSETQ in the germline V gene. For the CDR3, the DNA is TGCGCCAGCAGCTTGGTTGGCAGGGGGTACGAGCAGTACTTC. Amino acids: CASSLVGRGYEQYF.

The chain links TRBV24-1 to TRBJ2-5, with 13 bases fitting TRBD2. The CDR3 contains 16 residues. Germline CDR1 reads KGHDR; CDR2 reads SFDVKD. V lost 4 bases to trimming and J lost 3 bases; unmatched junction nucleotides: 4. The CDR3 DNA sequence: TGTGCCACCAGTGACTCACTAGCGGGGGGGAAAGAGACCCAGTACTTC. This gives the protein CATSDSLAGGKETQYF.

Here the CDR3 reads CASSLRLPGSYNEQFF. CDR3 bases: TGTGCCAGCAGCTTACGGCTACCCGGCTCCTACAATGAGCAGTTCTTC. The rearrangement joins TRBV7-3 to TRBJ2-1; no reliable D call. V lost 2 bases and J 0 bases, leaving 11 bases between the germline ends. The CDR3 loop spans 16 amino acids. Per germline, CDR1 SGHTA and CDR2 FQGTGA.